This entry concerns a single TCR beta chain. TCRdb fed the 5' RACE reads into MiXCR, producing one record per CDR3 protein. The sample holds 350,000 to 400,000 distinct CDR3 sequences, about 15% seen once. The data were taken from a study of T-cell memory formation after mild COVID-19. The length of the CDR3 is 14 residues. CDR1 is MNHEY and CDR2 is SMNVEV in the germline V gene (reference sequence). V lost 3 bases, J lost 2 bases, and 9 bases lay in between. Sequenced: PBMCs or a T cell subset sorted from them (not recorded which). The TCR comes from a man younger than 30 who had mild COVID-19 (a few samples of this study predate the infection). Cell type and time point are not known. This chain links TRBV27 with TRBJ2-3; D gene uncertain. Here the CDR3 reads CASSLRLTTDTQYF. The CDR3, as DNA: TGTGCCAGCAGTTTGAGACTTACCACAGATACGCAGTATTTT.